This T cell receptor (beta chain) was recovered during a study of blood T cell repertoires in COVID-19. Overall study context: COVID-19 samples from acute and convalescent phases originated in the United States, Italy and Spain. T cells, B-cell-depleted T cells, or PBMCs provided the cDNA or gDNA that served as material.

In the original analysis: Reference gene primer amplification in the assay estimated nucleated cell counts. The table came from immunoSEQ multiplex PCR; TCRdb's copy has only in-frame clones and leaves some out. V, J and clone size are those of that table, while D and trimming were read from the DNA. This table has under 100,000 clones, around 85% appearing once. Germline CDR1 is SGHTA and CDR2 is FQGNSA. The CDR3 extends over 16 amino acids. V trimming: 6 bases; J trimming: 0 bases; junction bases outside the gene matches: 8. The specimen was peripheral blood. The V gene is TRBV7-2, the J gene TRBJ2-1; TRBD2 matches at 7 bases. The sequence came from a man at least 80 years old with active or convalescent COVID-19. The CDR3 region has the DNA TGTGCCAGCAGTATTTGGGGGGGGAGCTCCTACAATGAGCAGTTCTTC. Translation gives CASSIWGGSSYNEQFF.